What follows is one T cell receptor beta chain and its context. This clone was observed a handful of times. The antigen it binds to is not known. There are no base qualities to consult, and no much larger clone falls within one base. Naive CD4 T cells, defined as CD45RO-negative and CD62L-positive, were isolated from PBMCs by fluorescence-activated cell sorting. Each donor gave about 46 ml of fresh peripheral blood, from which PBMCs were isolated by Ficoll density centrifugation. Sorting was performed on a FACSAria III instrument, with purity above 90% for all samples. The data were taken from a study of human versus mouse CDR3 diversity and MHC coevolution (dated by TCRdb to the late 2010s). Describing the broader study: According to reports, the immunoSEQ assay detects one in 200,000 T cells and minimizes multiplex PCR amplification bias. Repertoires of human naive CD4 T cells were used as a reference for TCR selection on multiple MHC II alleles and were compared against human-TCR-locus transgenic mice carrying single MHC II. The human cohort comprised three healthy volunteer blood donors, one aged 30 to 40, one aged 40 to 49 and one aged 60 to 70 at collection. Across the mouse and human samples, each sample yielded between about 5.5 x 10^6 and 1.6 x 10^7 valid reads. Results and caveats for the whole study, not just this receptor: On average, humans had more CDR3 deletions and insertions than mice did, pointing to greater exonuclease and TdT activity. Repertoire diversity was not regarded as directly comparable between humans and mice because human T cells were selected on several MHC II alleles. The lowest clonal inequality scores among all compared groups were observed in most of the three human donors. The largest TCR beta repertoire according to iCHAO1 estimates belonged to humans, at 1.5 million or so clonotypes, a result attributed likely to selection by multiple MHC II molecules.

CDR1 MNHEY and CDR2 SMNVEV are derived from the germline V gene (reference sequence). Here V drops 6 bases and J drops 0 bases, and the junction holds 3 bases not matched to any gene. The CDR3 starts with the cysteine, ends with the phenylalanine, and has 14 residues. Only the CDR3 part of the read is kept: 42 bases, read in frame from the first base. Genomic DNA was extracted from the sorted cells using the QIAGEN blood and tissue kit and was quantified on a NanoDrop 1000. The immunoSEQ platform deep sequenced and quantified TCR alpha and beta chains by multiplex PCR of genomic DNA. As for the authors' bioinformatics: IMGT gene and region definitions were used to annotate TCR sequences. Out-of-frame rearrangements were used as a proxy for the preselection repertoire and compared with in-frame clonotypes. Repertoire size was estimated with the iCHAO1 estimator supplied with the immunoSEQ platform. Clonal inequality was measured with a Gini index on in-frame amino acid clonotypes, based on the Lorenz curve. The intersect function in the R package tcR was used to count shared clonotypes, while the Jaccard index served to score similarity. The R prcomp function was used without normalization to run principal component analysis of V, J and V-J usage frequencies. TCRdb took this table from immuneACCESS and kept in-frame rearrangements with V and J called. Such tables lack part of the clones; where checked against another copy, unresolved V genes explain under half of the gap, and the rest is unexplained. Clone size and the V and J calls come from that table; the DNA yielded D and trimming. This sample gives just under 60,000 clones in total; about 94% of them show up just once. The ten most abundant clones make up under 20% of the sample.

Here the chain combines TRBV27 and TRBJ2-5; the central 8 bases match TRBD2. This receptor was identified in a person in their sixties in good health. The sample was naive CD4+ T cells from blood. Interpreted using the paper, the cell subset or site label stands for: CD45RO-negative CD62L-positive naive CD4 T cells. The CDR3 loop reads CASSPGGNQETQYF. The DNA is TGTGCCAGCAGCCCGGGAGGGAACCAAGAGACCCAGTACTTC.